The clone carrying this TCR beta chain was observed a few times. The data were taken from a study of T cells in Graves' hyperthyroidism and ophthalmopathy. The CDR3 runs 13 residues. V gave up 3 bases and J gave up 10 bases; unmatched junction bases: 6. Germline V gene data show CDR1 as PRHDT and CDR2 as FYEKMQ (reference sequence). Using RNA transcripts as the source, TCR beta CDR3 regions were amplified. HTBI primers were the set used in a first-round RT-PCR of the TCR CDR3. Each CDR3 protein is one row after TCRdb ran MiXCR on the multiplex PCR reads. Here the sample spans about 640,000 distinct CDR3 sequences, less than 25% being singletons.

The chain employs TRBV13 and TRBJ2-1; 7 nucleotides align to TRBD1. The TCR sequence derives from a man aged 25 to 45 with Graves' ophthalmopathy. The material sequenced was blood. The CDR3 is CASSLTGKSEQFF. In DNA form, the CDR3 reads TGTGCCAGCAGCTTGACAGGGAAGTCAGAGCAGTTCTTC.